The rows below give T cell receptor beta chains drawn from one sample of a study of radiotherapy plus CTLA-4 blockade in lung cancer. Sequencing used immunoSEQ multiplex PCR; TCRdb keeps in-frame clones, though not all of them. Among 70,000 to 95,000 clones listed, around nine tenths were seen once. The starting material was peripheral blood, obtained from a patient treated with radiotherapy plus ipilimumab. These receptors were taken from a human donor with non-small cell lung cancer that progressed on radiotherapy plus ipilimumab. Both conserved end residues are trimmed from each CDR3. Each record gives: V gene, J gene, CDR3 protein.

V gene: TRBV7-6; J gene: TRBJ1-2; CDR3 protein: ASSSGQGGYGYT
V gene: TRBV5-1; J gene: TRBJ2-3; CDR3 protein: ASSRDSEDTQY
V gene: TRBV27; J gene: TRBJ1-4; CDR3 protein: ASSLTGGPYEKLF
V gene: TRBV4-2; J gene: TRBJ1-4; CDR3 protein: ASSQEPGLSEKLF
V gene: TRBV30; J gene: TRBJ2-7; CDR3 protein: AWSGGRDRGYEQY
V gene: TRBV5-6; J gene: TRBJ1-2; CDR3 protein: ASSLERSWVLGYT
V gene: TRBV28; J gene: TRBJ1-2; CDR3 protein: ATRGNYGYT
V gene: TRBV9; J gene: TRBJ1-5; CDR3 protein: ASSGTDSQPQH
V gene: TRBV6-6; J gene: TRBJ1-2; CDR3 protein: ASSSGGYGYT
V gene: TRBV5-8; J gene: TRBJ1-2; CDR3 protein: ASSLGGRVYGYT
V gene: TRBV30; J gene: TRBJ1-2; CDR3 protein: AWSVRTGQGNYGYT
V gene: TRBV28; J gene: TRBJ1-1; CDR3 protein: ASSLIRTEAF
V gene: TRBV9; J gene: TRBJ2-1; CDR3 protein: ASSVMGIAYNEQF
V gene: TRBV30; J gene: TRBJ1-2; CDR3 protein: AWSGGTGAGGYT
V gene: TRBV5-5; J gene: TRBJ2-5; CDR3 protein: ASSQYSGDWETQY
V gene: TRBV13; J gene: TRBJ2-1; CDR3 protein: ASSLGTGVTNEQF
V gene: TRBV19; J gene: TRBJ1-1; CDR3 protein: ASSIAPQGADTEAF
V gene: TRBV21-1; J gene: TRBJ1-2; CDR3 protein: ASSKPGQGSYYGYT
V gene: TRBV7-8; J gene: TRBJ1-1; CDR3 protein: ASSRTTEAF
V gene: TRBV6-5; J gene: TRBJ1-3; CDR3 protein: ASGSGQGGGNTIY
V gene: TRBV7-3; J gene: TRBJ2-3; CDR3 protein: ASSSGGATDTQY
V gene: TRBV10-3; J gene: TRBJ2-7; CDR3 protein: AISEGQVYEQY
V gene: TRBV30; J gene: TRBJ1-1; CDR3 protein: AWSVAVGKNTEAF
V gene: TRBV6-5; J gene: TRBJ2-1; CDR3 protein: ASSYSTISYNEQF
V gene: TRBV5-4; J gene: TRBJ2-3; CDR3 protein: ASSLLAGNTDTQY
V gene: TRBV7-7; J gene: TRBJ2-2; CDR3 protein: AVPGLKNTGELF
V gene: TRBV30; J gene: TRBJ2-5; CDR3 protein: AWSAQVQETQY
V gene: TRBV11-2; J gene: TRBJ2-3; CDR3 protein: ASSSAGGASTQY
V gene: TRBV5-5; J gene: TRBJ2-7; CDR3 protein: ASSLAGGGVTYEQY
V gene: TRBV27; J gene: TRBJ1-2; CDR3 protein: ASSLSAGDYGYT
V gene: TRBV25-1; J gene: TRBJ1-1; CDR3 protein: ASSATPNTEAF
V gene: TRBV5-8; J gene: TRBJ2-1; CDR3 protein: ASSLGTGANEQF
V gene: TRBV6-6; J gene: TRBJ1-2; CDR3 protein: ASRTTWTGDNYGYT
V gene: TRBV12-5; J gene: TRBJ1-5; CDR3 protein: ASGYRDGNQPQH
V gene: TRBV28; J gene: TRBJ1-2; CDR3 protein: ASSFQNTYGYT
V gene: TRBV10-3; J gene: TRBJ2-5; CDR3 protein: AISEVASGGGETQY
V gene: TRBV6-6; J gene: TRBJ1-2; CDR3 protein: ASSSGTVYGYT
V gene: TRBV28; J gene: TRBJ2-3; CDR3 protein: ASSFGGTDTQY
V gene: TRBV27; J gene: TRBJ2-3; CDR3 protein: ASSLEAAGITDTQY
V gene: TRBV7-6; J gene: TRBJ1-4; CDR3 protein: ASSLGYGEYEKLF
V gene: TRBV15; J gene: TRBJ2-2; CDR3 protein: ATSVPTGGRTGELF
V gene: TRBV5-1; J gene: TRBJ2-1; CDR3 protein: ASDLGGGYSYNEQF
V gene: TRBV9; J gene: TRBJ1-1; CDR3 protein: ASSVVGGWLDTEAF
V gene: TRBV2; J gene: TRBJ2-1; CDR3 protein: ASSESTRQF
V gene: TRBV4-2; J gene: TRBJ1-5; CDR3 protein: ASSGGPSNQPQH
V gene: TRBV6-5; J gene: TRBJ2-7; CDR3 protein: ASSDRVFQPYEQY
V gene: TRBV7-6; J gene: TRBJ2-1; CDR3 protein: ASSLPPSRVYNEQF
V gene: TRBV18; J gene: TRBJ1-1; CDR3 protein: ASSPPSGALDTEAF
V gene: TRBV6-5; J gene: TRBJ1-3; CDR3 protein: ASSTARVPGNTIY
V gene: TRBV30; J gene: TRBJ2-3; CDR3 protein: ASGRGGTDTQY
V gene: TRBV4-3; J gene: TRBJ2-7; CDR3 protein: ASSQDGRGWSNEQY
V gene: TRBV28; J gene: TRBJ1-5; CDR3 protein: ASRTMTGGGQPQH
V gene: TRBV11-2; J gene: TRBJ2-4; CDR3 protein: ASSLVERNGIQY
V gene: TRBV9; J gene: TRBJ2-1; CDR3 protein: ASSVTSGGNEQF
V gene: TRBV18; J gene: TRBJ2-3; CDR3 protein: ASSGRDADTQY
V gene: TRBV28; J gene: TRBJ2-7; CDR3 protein: ASSLALAMRY
V gene: TRBV28; J gene: TRBJ2-2; CDR3 protein: ASSLWSGVPTQKTNTGELF